These T cell receptor beta chains were read from a single sample in a study of blood T cell repertoires in COVID-19. This table comes from immunoSEQ multiplex PCR, and its TCRdb copy is limited to in-frame clones, with some not included. The profile shows about 89,000 clones, roughly 80% of them singletons. Sequenced input: peripheral blood. These receptors were collected from a man aged 70 or older with COVID-19, enrolled during active disease. The CDR3 runs from the conserved cysteine through the conserved F or W. The order of the fields is clone size, J gene, CDR3 length, D gene, V gene, CDR3 protein, CDR3 DNA. D genes are given only for firm matches. The size entry is marked missing in some rows and otherwise reads once, few, many or a size class.

- TRBJ2-1 16 TRBD2 TRBV5-1 CASSLSGTSGSSEQFF TGCGCCAGCAGCTTGTCTGGGACTAGCGGGAGTAGTGAGCAGTTCTTC
few TRBJ2-7 14 TRBD1 TRBV6-5 CASSYSGTAHEQYF TGTGCCAGCAGTTACTCTGGGACAGCCCACGAGCAGTACTTC
once TRBJ2-3 13 - TRBV24-1 CATSDSRSDTQYF TGTGCCACCAGTGATTCGAGGTCAGATACGCAGTATTTT
- TRBJ2-7 16 TRBD1 TRBV4-1 CASSSRDRVSGYEQYF TGCGCCAGCAGCAGCCGGGACAGGGTAAGCGGCTACGAGCAGTACTTC
- TRBJ1-1 16 - TRBV6-2/TRBV6-3 CASSLGPPLIRTEAFF TGTGCCAGCAGCTTGGGGCCCCCCTTGATTCGAACTGAAGCTTTCTTT
- TRBJ2-5 15 - TRBV2 CASSPKLAVQETQYF TGTGCCAGCAGTCCGAAGTTGGCAGTTCAAGAGACCCAGTACTTC
- TRBJ2-2 15 - TRBV6-5 CASKGGGTETGELFF TGTGCCAGCAAAGGTGGGGGGACGGAGACCGGGGAGCTGTTTTTT
- TRBJ1-2 19 TRBD1 TRBV10-3 CAISGGPGQGIREDYGYTF TGTGCCATCAGTGGAGGTCCGGGACAGGGGATTCGGGAAGACTATGGCTACACCTTC
- TRBJ2-3 16 TRBD2 TRBV18 CASSPLGLAGTDTQYF TGTGCCAGCTCACCCCTGGGACTAGCGGGCACAGATACGCAGTATTTT
- TRBJ2-2 17 TRBD1 TRBV11-2 CASSLAGGYPNTGELFF TGTGCCAGCAGCTTAGCAGGGGGCTACCCGAACACCGGGGAGCTGTTTTTT
- TRBJ2-6 20 TRBD1 TRBV19 CASSLLEGTGPYSGANVLTF TGTGCCAGTAGCCTTCTCGAAGGGACAGGGCCCTACTCTGGGGCCAACGTCCTGACTTTC
once TRBJ1-4 17 - TRBV5-5 CASSPTSFREGLEKLFF TGTGCCAGCAGCCCGACCTCATTCAGGGAGGGCCTTGAAAAACTGTTTTTT
- TRBJ1-2 17 TRBD1 TRBV30 CAWNSPGQAPKNYGYTF TGTGCCTGGAACAGCCCGGGACAGGCACCAAAAAACTATGGCTACACCTTC
- TRBJ1-5 14 - TRBV2 CASRGGRINQPQHF TGTGCCAGCAGGGGAGGACGGATAAATCAGCCCCAGCATTTT
- TRBJ1-1 14 - TRBV4-2 CASSQEGAGTEAFF TGTGCCAGCAGCCAAGAGGGGGCTGGGACTGAAGCTTTCTTT
few TRBJ2-3 18 - TRBV21-1 CASSKAQGSGRNTDTQYF TGTGCCAGCAGCAAAGCGCAGGGCAGCGGGCGAAACACAGATACGCAGTATTTT
- TRBJ1-5 15 - TRBV5-5 CASSLEDRDHQPQHF TGTGCCAGCAGCTTAGAGGACAGAGACCATCAGCCCCAGCATTTT
- TRBJ2-7 13 TRBD1 TRBV6-5 CATTRQGNYEQYF TGTGCCACCACCCGACAGGGAAACTACGAGCAGTACTTC
few TRBJ2-1 15 TRBD1 TRBV4-3 CASSQEWDRNNEQFF TGCGCCAGCAGCCAAGAATGGGACAGAAACAATGAGCAGTTCTTC
once TRBJ1-2 14 TRBD1 TRBV7-9 CASSFGTGVYGYTF TGTGCCAGCAGCTTCGGGACAGGGGTATATGGCTACACCTTC
- TRBJ2-1 13 - TRBV6-4 CASSAESKLEQFF TGTGCCAGCAGTGCGGAGAGTAAGCTGGAGCAGTTCTTC
- TRBJ2-5 14 - TRBV5-4 CASSLAGDQETQYF TGTGCCAGCAGCTTGGCGGGTGACCAAGAGACCCAGTACTTC
few TRBJ2-5 16 TRBD2 TRBV3-1/TRBV3-2 CASSQDRGRAGETQYF TGTGCCAGCAGCCAAGATCGTGGGAGGGCCGGGGAGACCCAGTACTTC
- TRBJ1-2 13 - TRBV3-1/TRBV3-2 CASSLGGARGYTF TGTGCCAGCAGCCTGGGGGGGGCGCGAGGCTACACCTTC
once TRBJ1-4 14 TRBD1 TRBV27 CASSAQGANEKLFF TGTGCCAGCAGTGCCCAGGGGGCGAATGAAAAACTGTTTTTT
- TRBJ2-7 18 TRBD2 TRBV5-1 CASSPGRRAGRLIDEQYF TGCGCCAGCAGCCCTGGCCGGAGAGCGGGGCGGCTTATCGACGAGCAGTACTTC
- TRBJ1-2 13 - TRBV12-3/TRBV12-4 CASSPLVTYGYTF TGTGCCAGCAGTCCCCTCGTCACCTACGGCTACACCTTC
- TRBJ1-5 14 - TRBV19 CASSILAGDQPQHF TGTGCCAGTAGTATCTTGGCAGGGGATCAGCCCCAGCATTTT
few TRBJ2-7 15 TRBD1 TRBV6-6 CASSSGEGGRGEQYF TGTGCCAGCAGTTCCGGGGAAGGGGGCCGGGGCGAGCAGTACTTC
once TRBJ2-4 13 - TRBV19 CASSPDRKNIQYF TGTGCCAGCAGCCCGGACAGAAAAAACATTCAGTACTTC
- TRBJ1-1 14 - TRBV6-5 CASSRTGRDTEAFF TGTGCCAGCAGCCGTACAGGGAGGGACACTGAAGCTTTCTTT